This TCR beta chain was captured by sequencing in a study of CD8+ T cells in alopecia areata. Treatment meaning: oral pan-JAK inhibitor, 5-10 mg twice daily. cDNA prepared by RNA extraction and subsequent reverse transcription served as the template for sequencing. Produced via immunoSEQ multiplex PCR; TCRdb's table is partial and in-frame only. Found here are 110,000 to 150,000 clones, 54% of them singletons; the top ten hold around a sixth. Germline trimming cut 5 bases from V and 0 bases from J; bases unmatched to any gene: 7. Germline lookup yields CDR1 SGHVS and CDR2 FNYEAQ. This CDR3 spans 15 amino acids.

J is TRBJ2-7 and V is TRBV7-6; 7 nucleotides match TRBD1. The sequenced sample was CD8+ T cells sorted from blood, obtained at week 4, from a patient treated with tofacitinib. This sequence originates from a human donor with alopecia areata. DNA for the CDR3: TGTGCCAGCAGCCCTAGGGACAGAGCCTCCTACGAGCAGTACTTC. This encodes CASSPRDRASYEQYF.